This T cell receptor beta chain originates from a study of early T cells in non-severe SARS-CoV-2 infection. Study as a whole: The sequenced material was bulk RNA from unsorted whole blood, and its chains were unpaired.

TCRdb itself ran the 5' RACE reads through MiXCR, one entry per CDR3 protein. The table includes over 45,000 distinct CDR3 sequences, roughly 16% detected once. This clonotype was counted at least ten times. The CDR3 is 16 amino acids. V trimming: 2 bases; J trimming: 5 bases; junction bases outside the gene matches: 5. Looked up from germline, CDR1 is SEHNR and CDR2 is FQNEAQ (reference sequence). This clonotype originated in an adult who was a healthcare worker with PCR-confirmed SARS-CoV-2 infection or an uninfected control (not recorded which). Here the sequenced sample was whole blood, taken at baseline. The rearrangement links TRBV7-9 to TRBJ2-1; TRBD2 matches 11 bases. In DNA form, the CDR3 reads TGTGCCAGCAGCTTAACCGGGACTAGCGGCCACAATGAGCAGTTCTTC. Amino acids: CASSLTGTSGHNEQFF.